This T cell receptor (beta chain) was obtained from a study of blood T cell repertoires in COVID-19. Study in general: The origin of the acute and convalescent COVID-19 samples was the United States, Italy and Spain. The analysed material was cDNA or gDNA that came from T cells, B-cell-depleted T cells, or PBMCs.

V was clipped by 0 bases and J by 4 bases; unmatched bases: 2. The CDR3 runs to 15 residues. The germline gives CDR1 LNHDA, CDR2 SQIVND (reference sequence). As handled by the study authors: Nucleated cell number was recorded as an estimate derived from reference gene primer amplification. The protocol was immunoSEQ multiplex PCR, while the TCRdb copy is restricted to in-frame clones and leaves out a portion. Clone size and V and J calls were adopted from that table, with D and trimming inferred from the DNA. The data hold about 160,000 clones, with around 90% observed a single time. Sequenced sample: peripheral blood. The sequence was obtained from a man aged 18-30 years with acute or convalescent COVID-19. The rearrangement joins TRBV19 to TRBJ2-3; 9 bases fit TRBD2. CDR3 amino acids: CASSIEVAGADTQYF. DNA for the CDR3: TGTGCCAGTAGTATAGAGGTAGCGGGGGCAGATACGCAGTATTTT.